This TCR beta chain was sequenced in a study of shared clonotypes between healthy human individuals. Overall study context: A few men and two women, aged 18 to 49, were donors. Per donor, three plates held CD4 naive cells, three held CD4 memory, two held CD8 naive and one held CD8 memory.

TCRdb's table, derived via immunoSEQ multiplex PCR, lists solely in-frame clones and lacks some. The repertoire includes some 980,000 clones, about three quarters of them detected once, and approximately 1.5% sits in the top ten. As regards this clone: The antigen remains undetermined.

The ends were cut back, 4 bases at V and 0 bases at J, with 7 bases in the middle. The length of the CDR3 is 15 residues. Germline lookup yields CDR1 MNHNS and CDR2 SASEGT. Findings and caveats of the study: Deeper or shallower sequencing was expected to change how clonotypes are shared among donors. Few donors limited the genetic and exposure-history diversity represented.

This TCR derives from a young man in good health. The source material was memory CD4+ T cells sorted from blood. The subset: CD45RA-negative fraction. V gene TRBV6-1 combines with J gene TRBJ2-6; D is uncertain. The CDR3 DNA sequence: TGTGCCAGCAGTGGGATGAGCTCTGGGGCCAACGTCCTGACTTTC. It codes for CASSGMSSGANVLTF.